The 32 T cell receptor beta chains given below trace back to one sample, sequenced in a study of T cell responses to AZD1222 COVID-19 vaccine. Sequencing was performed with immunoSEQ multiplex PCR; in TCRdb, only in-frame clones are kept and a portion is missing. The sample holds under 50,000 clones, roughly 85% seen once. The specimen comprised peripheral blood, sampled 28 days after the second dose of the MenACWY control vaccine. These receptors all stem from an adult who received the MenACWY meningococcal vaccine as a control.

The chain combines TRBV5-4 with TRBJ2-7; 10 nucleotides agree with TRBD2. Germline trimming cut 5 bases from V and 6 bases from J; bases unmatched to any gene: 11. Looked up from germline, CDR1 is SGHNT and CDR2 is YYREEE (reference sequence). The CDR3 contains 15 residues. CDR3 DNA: TGTGCCAGCAGTCAAGGGACTAGCGCCTTCCTCGAGCAGTACTTC. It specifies CASSQGTSAFLEQYF.

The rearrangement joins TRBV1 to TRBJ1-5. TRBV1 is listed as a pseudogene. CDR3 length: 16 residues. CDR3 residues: CTSSQEIAGGNQPQHF. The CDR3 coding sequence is TGCACCAGCAGCCAAGAAATAGCGGGGGGCAATCAGCCCCAGCATTTT.

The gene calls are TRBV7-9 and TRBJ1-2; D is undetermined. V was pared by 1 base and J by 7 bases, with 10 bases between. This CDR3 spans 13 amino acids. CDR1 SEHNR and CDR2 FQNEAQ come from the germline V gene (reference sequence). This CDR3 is CASSLDTAGGYTF. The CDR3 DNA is TGTGCCAGCAGCTTAGACACGGCGGGTGGCTACACCTTC. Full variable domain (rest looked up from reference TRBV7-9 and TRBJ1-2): DTGVSQNPRHKITKRGQNVTFRCDPISEHNRLYWYRQTLGQGPEFLTYFQNEAQLEKSRLLSDRFSAERPKGSFSTLEIQRTEQGDSAMYLCASSLDTAGGYTFGSGTRLTVV.

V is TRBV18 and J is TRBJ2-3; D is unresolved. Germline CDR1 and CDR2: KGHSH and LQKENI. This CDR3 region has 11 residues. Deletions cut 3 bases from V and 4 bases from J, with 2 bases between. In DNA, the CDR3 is TGTGCCAGCTCACCGGCAGATACGCAGTATTTT. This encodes CASSPADTQYF.

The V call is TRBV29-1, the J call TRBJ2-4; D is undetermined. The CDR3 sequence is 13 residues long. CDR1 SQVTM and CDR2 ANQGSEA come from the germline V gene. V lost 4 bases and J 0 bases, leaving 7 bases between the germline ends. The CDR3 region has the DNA TGCAGCGTTGTTCAAGGAGCCAAAAACATTCAGTACTTC. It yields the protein CSVVQGAKNIQYF.

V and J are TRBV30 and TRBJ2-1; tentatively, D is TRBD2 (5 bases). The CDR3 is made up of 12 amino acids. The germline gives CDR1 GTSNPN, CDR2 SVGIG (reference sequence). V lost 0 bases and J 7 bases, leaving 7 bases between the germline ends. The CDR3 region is CAWSVRGNEQFF. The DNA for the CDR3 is TGTGCCTGGAGTGTACGAGGGAATGAGCAGTTCTTC.

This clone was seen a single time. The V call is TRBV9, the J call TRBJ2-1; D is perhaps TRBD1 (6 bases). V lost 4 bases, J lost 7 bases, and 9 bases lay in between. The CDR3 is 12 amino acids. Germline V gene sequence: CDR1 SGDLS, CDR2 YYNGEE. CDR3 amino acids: CASSTGLNEQFF. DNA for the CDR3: TGTGCCAGCAGCACAGGGCTTAATGAGCAGTTCTTC. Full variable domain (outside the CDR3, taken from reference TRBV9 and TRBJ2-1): DSGVTQTPKHLITATGQRVTLRCSPRSGDLSVYWYQQSLDQGLQFLIQYYNGEERAKGNILERFSAQQFPDLHSELNLSSLELGDSALYFCASSTGLNEQFFGPGTRLTVL.

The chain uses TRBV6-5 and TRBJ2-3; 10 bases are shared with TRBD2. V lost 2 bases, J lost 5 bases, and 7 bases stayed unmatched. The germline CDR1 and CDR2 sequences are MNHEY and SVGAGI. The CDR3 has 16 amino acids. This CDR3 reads CASSYRTSGLRDTQYF. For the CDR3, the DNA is TGTGCCAGCAGTTACCGGACTAGCGGTTTAAGAGATACGCAGTATTTT.

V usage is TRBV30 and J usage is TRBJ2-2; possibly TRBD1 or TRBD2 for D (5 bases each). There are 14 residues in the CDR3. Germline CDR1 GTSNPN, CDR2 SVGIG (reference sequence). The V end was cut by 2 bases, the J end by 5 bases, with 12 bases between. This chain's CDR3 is CAWSPLWGTGELFF. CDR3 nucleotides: TGTGCCTGGAGTCCCCTTTGGGGGACCGGGGAGCTGTTTTTT.

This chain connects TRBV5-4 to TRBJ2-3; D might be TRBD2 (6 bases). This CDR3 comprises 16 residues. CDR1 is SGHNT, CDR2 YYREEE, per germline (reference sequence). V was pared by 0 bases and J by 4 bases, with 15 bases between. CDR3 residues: CASSLGGAGLADTQYF. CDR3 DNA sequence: TGTGCCAGCAGCTTGGGAGGTGCGGGATTAGCAGATACGCAGTATTTT.

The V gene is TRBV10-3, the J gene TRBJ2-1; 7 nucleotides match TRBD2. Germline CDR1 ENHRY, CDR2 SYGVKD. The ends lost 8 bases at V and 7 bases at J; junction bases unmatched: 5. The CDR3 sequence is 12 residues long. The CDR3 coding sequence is TGTGCCATCGCGGGAGCGGGGAATGAGCAGTTCTTC. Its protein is CAIAGAGNEQFF.

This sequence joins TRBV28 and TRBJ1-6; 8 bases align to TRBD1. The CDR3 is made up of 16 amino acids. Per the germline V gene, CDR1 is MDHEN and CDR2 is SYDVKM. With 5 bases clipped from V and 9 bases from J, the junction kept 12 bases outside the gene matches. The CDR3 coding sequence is TGTGCCAGCAGTCCCCGACAGGGGTTGGCAAGTTCACCCCTCCACTTT. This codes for CASSPRQGLASSPLHF. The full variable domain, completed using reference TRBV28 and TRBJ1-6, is DVKVTQSSRYLVKRTGEKVFLECVQDMDHENMFWYRQDPGLGLRLIYFSYDVKMKEKGDIPEGYSVSREKKERFSLILESASTNQTSMYLCASSPRQGLASSPLHFGNGTRLTVT.

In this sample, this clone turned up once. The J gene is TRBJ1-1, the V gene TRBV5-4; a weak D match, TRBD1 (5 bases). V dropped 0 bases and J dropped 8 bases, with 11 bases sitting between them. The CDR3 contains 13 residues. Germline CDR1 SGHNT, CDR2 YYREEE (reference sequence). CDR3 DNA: TGTGCCAGCAGCTTGGTTGGGGGTAGAGAAGCTTTCTTT. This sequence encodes CASSLVGGREAFF.

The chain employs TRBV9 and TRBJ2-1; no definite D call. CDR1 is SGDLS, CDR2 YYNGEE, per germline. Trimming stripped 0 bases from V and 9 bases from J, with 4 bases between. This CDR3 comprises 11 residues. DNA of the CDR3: TGTGCCAGCAGCGTAGCGGGTGAGCAGTTCTTC. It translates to CASSVAGEQFF.

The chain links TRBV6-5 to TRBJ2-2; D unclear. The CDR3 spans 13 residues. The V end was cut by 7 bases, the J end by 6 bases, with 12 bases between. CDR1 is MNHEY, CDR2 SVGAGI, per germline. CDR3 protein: CASISNKPGELFF. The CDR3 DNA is TGTGCCAGCATCTCCAATAAACCCGGGGAGCTGTTTTTT.

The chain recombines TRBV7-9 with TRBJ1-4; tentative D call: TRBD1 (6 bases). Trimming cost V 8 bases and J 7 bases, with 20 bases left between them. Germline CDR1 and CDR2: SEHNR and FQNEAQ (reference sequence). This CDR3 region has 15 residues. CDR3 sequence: CASGRDGGISEKLFF. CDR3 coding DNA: TGTGCCAGCGGACGCGATGGGGGCATTTCTGAAAAACTGTTTTTT.

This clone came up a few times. Here the CDR3 DNA reads TGTGCCAGCAGTGATGACAGGGGCACTAATCAGCCCCAGCATTTT. Translated, it gives CASSDDRGTNQPQHF. The chain employs TRBV2 and TRBJ1-5, with 8 bases that match TRBD1. V was clipped by 3 bases and J by 4 bases; unmatched bases: 5. The germline gives CDR1 SNHLY, CDR2 FYNNEI. The CDR3 sequence is 15 residues long. Together with reference TRBV2 and TRBJ1-5, the CDR3 gives the full variable domain: EPEVTQTPSHQVTQMGQEVILRCVPISNHLYFYWYRQILGQKVEFLVSFYNNEISEKSEIFDDQFSVERPDGSNFTLKIRSTKLEDSAMYFCASSDDRGTNQPQHFGDGTRLSIL.

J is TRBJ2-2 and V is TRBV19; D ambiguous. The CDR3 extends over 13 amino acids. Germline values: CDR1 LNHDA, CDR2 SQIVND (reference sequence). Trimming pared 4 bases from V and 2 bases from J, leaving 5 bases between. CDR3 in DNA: TGTGCCAGTAGTAGGGTCAACACCGGGGAGCTGTTTTTT. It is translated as CASSRVNTGELFF.

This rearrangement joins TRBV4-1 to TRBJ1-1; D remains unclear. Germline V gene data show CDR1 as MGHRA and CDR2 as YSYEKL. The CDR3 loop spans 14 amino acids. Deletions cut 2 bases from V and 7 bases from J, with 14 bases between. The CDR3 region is CASSQPDLTHEAFF. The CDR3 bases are TGCGCCAGCAGCCAACCGGACTTGACACATGAAGCTTTCTTT.

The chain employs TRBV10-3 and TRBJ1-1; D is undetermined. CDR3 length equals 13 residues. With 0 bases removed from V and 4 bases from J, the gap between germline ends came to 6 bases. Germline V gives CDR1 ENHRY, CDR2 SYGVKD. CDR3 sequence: CAISESGGTEAFF. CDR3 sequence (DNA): TGTGCCATCAGTGAGTCTGGTGGCACTGAAGCTTTCTTT.

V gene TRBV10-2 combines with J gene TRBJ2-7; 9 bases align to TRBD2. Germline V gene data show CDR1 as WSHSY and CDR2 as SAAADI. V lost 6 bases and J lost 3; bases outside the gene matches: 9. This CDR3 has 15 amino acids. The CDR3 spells CASSRAGTSSYEQYF. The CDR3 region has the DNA TGCGCCAGCAGCCGGGCCGGGACTAGCAGCTACGAGCAGTACTTC.

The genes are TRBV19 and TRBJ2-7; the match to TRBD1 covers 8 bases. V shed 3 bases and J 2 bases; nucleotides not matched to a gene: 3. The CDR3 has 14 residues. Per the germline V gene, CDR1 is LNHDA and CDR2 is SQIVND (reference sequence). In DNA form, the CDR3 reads TGTGCCAGTAGTATCGGGACAGGAGCCTACGAGCAGTACTTC. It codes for CASSIGTGAYEQYF.

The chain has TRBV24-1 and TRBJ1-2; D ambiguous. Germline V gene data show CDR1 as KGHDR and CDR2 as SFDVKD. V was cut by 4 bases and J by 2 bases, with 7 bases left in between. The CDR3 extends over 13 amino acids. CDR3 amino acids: CATSELGNYGYTF. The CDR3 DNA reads TGTGCCACCAGTGAGTTGGGCAACTATGGCTACACCTTC.

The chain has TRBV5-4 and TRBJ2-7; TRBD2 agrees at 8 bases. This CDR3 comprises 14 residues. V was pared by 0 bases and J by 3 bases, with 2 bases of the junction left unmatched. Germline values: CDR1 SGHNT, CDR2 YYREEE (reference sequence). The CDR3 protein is CASSLVTSVYEQYF. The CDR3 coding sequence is TGTGCCAGCAGCTTGGTGACTAGCGTCTACGAGCAGTACTTC.

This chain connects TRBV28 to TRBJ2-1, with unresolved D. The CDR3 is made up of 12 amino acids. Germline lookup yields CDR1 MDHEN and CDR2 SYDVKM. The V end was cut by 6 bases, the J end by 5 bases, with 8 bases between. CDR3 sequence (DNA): TGTGCCAGCAGGCGTTTCCACAATGAGCAGTTCTTC. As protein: CASRRFHNEQFF.

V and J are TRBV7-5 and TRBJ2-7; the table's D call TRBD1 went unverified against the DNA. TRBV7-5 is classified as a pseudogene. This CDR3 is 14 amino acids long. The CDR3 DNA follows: TGTGTCAGGCTCATCACTCGGACATACTACGAGCAGTACTTC. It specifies CVRLITRTYYEQYF.

The CDR3 spells CASSGSLTGELFF. The CDR3, as DNA: TGCGCCAGCAGCGGGTCCCTTACCGGGGAGCTGTTTTTT. This chain uses TRBV5-1 with TRBJ2-2; D is ambiguous. The V gene lost 4 bases and the J gene lost 5 bases, with 9 bases spanning the gap. Germline V gene sequence: CDR1 SGHRS, CDR2 YFSETQ. The CDR3 has 13 residues.

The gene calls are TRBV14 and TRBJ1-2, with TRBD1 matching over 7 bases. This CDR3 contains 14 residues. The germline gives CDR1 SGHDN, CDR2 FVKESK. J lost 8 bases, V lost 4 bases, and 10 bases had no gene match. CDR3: CASSRQTGAGGYTF. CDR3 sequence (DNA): TGTGCCAGCAGCCGACAAACAGGGGCCGGGGGCTACACCTTC. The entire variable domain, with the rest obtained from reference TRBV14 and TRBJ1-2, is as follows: EAGVTQFPSHSVIEKGQTVTLRCDPISGHDNLYWYRRVMGKEIKFLLHFVKESKQDESGMPNNRFLAERTGGTYSTLKVQPAELEDSGVYFCASSRQTGAGGYTFGSGTRLTVV.

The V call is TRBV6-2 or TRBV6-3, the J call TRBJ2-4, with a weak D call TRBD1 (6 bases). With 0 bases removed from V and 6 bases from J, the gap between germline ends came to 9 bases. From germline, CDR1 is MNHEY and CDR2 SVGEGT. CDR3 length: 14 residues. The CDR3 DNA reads TGTGCCAGCAGTTACTCGGACAGATTAAACATTCAGTACTTC. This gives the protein CASSYSDRLNIQYF.

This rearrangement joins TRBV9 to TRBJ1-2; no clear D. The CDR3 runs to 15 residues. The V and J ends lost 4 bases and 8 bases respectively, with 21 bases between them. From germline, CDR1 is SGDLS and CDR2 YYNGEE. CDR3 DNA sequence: TGTGCCAGCAGCCCTGACGGCCGAGTTTCTGGGGGCTACACCTTC. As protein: CASSPDGRVSGGYTF.

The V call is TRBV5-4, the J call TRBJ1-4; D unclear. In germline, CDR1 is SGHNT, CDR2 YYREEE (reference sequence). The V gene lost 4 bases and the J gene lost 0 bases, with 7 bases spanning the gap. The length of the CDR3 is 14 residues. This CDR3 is CASSLSSTNEKLFF. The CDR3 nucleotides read TGTGCCAGCAGCCTGAGCTCAACTAATGAAAAACTGTTTTTT.

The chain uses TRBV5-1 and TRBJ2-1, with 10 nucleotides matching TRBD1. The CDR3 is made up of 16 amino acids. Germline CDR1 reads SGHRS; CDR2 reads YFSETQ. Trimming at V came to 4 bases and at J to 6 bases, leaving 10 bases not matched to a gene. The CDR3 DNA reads TGCGCCAGCAGCCCCCGACCCCGGGACAGGGGCAATGAGCAGTTCTTC. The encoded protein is CASSPRPRDRGNEQFF.